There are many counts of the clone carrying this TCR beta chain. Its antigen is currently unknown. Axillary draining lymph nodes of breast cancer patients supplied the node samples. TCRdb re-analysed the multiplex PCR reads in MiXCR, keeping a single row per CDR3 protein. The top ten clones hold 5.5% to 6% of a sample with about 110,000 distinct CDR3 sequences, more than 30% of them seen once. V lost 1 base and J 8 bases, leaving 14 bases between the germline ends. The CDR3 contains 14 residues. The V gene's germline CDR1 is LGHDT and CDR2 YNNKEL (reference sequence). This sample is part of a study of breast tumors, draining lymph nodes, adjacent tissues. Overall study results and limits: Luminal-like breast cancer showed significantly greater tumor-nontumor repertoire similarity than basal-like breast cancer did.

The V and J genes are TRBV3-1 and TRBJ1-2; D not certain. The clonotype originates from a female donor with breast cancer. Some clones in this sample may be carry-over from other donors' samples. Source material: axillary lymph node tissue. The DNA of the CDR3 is TGTGCCAGCAGCCAAGGGTTACGGGAGAGCGGCTACACCTTC. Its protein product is CASSQGLRESGYTF.